The 27 T cell receptor beta chains reported below all come from one sample, sequenced in a study of cytomegalovirus exposure and HLA in healthy donors (dated by TCRdb to between 2016 and 2019). Libraries were constructed by the immunoSEQ multiplex PCR assay. For the multiplex PCR, a mixture combining 60 forward primers for TCR Vbeta segments and 13 reverse primers for TCR Jbeta segments was used. This immuneACCESS table, as held by TCRdb, lists in-frame sequences with V and J called but not all clones. Of the missing ones, under half trace to an unresolved V gene in checked studies; the others have no known cause. The sample table contains around 200,000 clones; only one count was recorded for 60% to 85% of them. The ten top clones hold roughly 16% of the sample. The sequenced sample was PBMCs. Every receptor here comes from a man in his forties or fifties in good health and CMV-seronegative.

This clone was picked up one time. The rearrangement uses TRBV19 and TRBJ2-5; 8 bases map to TRBD1. After removal of 5 bases from V and 5 bases from J, the junction contained 4 bases not matched to a gene. In germline, CDR1 is LNHDA, CDR2 SQIVND (reference sequence). The CDR3 is made up of 13 amino acids. The CDR3 DNA is TGTGCCAGTAGTGACAGGGGATCGGAGACCCAGTACTTC. Its protein product is CASSDRGSETQYF.

V and J are TRBV7-3 and TRBJ2-1; TRBD1 is a possible D gene (5 bases). V was pared by 2 bases and J by 1 base, with 9 bases between. CDR1 and CDR2 (germline): SGHTA, FQGTGA. The CDR3 has 15 residues. CDR3 region: CASSLQAGSYNEQFF. The DNA for the CDR3 is TGTGCCAGCAGCTTACAGGCAGGGTCCTACAATGAGCAGTTCTTC.

The chain has TRBV28 and TRBJ2-7, with 8 bases identical to TRBD1. This CDR3 is 15 amino acids long. CDR1 and CDR2 from the germline V gene are MDHEN and SYDVKM. Losses at the gene ends were 3 bases for V and 7 bases for J; bases not matched to a gene: 11. CDR3 DNA: TGTGCCAGCAGTTTTGGAGGACAGGGACGGCTGGAGCAGTACTTC. It specifies CASSFGGQGRLEQYF. Complete variable domain (other parts from reference TRBV28 and TRBJ2-7): DVKVTQSSRYLVKRTGEKVFLECVQDMDHENMFWYRQDPGLGLRLIYFSYDVKMKEKGDIPEGYSVSREKKERFSLILESASTNQTSMYLCASSFGGQGRLEQYFGPGTRLTVT.

The V call is TRBV6-6, the J call TRBJ1-4, with D maybe TRBD1 (6 bases). V was shortened by 0 bases and J by 14 bases, with 22 bases between the two germline ends. The CDR3 is 16 residues long. Per the germline V gene, CDR1 is MNHNY and CDR2 is SVGAGI (reference sequence). CDR3: CASSYSRPLEGDSLFF. The CDR3 bases are TGTGCCAGCAGTTACTCGAGACCTCTCGAGGGGGATTCTCTGTTTTTT.

The rearrangement uses TRBV19 and TRBJ2-1; D remains unclear. CDR3 length: 13 residues. V shed 3 bases and J shed 5 bases, with 8 bases lying between them. Germline lookup yields CDR1 LNHDA and CDR2 SQIVND (reference sequence). The CDR3: CASSIRRNNEQFF. Here the CDR3 DNA reads TGTGCCAGTAGTATCCGTAGAAACAATGAGCAGTTCTTC.

The rearrangement links TRBV29-1 to TRBJ2-7; D is perhaps TRBD1 (5 bases). Looked up from germline, CDR1 is SQVTM and CDR2 is ANQGSEA. This CDR3 spans 12 amino acids. V dropped 7 bases and J dropped 5 bases, with 15 bases sitting between them. The CDR3 reads CSARTGIHEQYF. CDR3 nucleotide sequence: TGCAGCGCCAGAACAGGAATTCACGAGCAGTACTTC.

The chain joins TRBV19 to TRBJ2-1, with 8 nucleotides matching TRBD2. Germline assignment: CDR1 LNHDA and CDR2 SQIVND (reference sequence). After removal of 1 base from V and 6 bases from J, the junction contained 2 bases not matched to a gene. This CDR3 is built from 14 residues. The CDR3 DNA is TGTGCCAGTAGTATAGTCCTAGCGGGCAATGAGCAGTTCTTC. Translation gives CASSIVLAGNEQFF.

This clone was detected only once. Its ends do not fully match the called genes, so a read error is possible. CDR3 region: CASSFSGTRKETQYF. In DNA, the CDR3 is TGTGCCAGCAGCTTTTCCGGGACTAGGAAAGAAACCCAGTACTTC. V usage is TRBV5-4 and J usage is TRBJ2-5; 8 positions match TRBD2. This CDR3 is built from 15 residues. Germline V gives CDR1 SGHNT, CDR2 YYREEE (reference sequence). Full variable domain (outside the CDR3, taken from reference TRBV5-4 and TRBJ2-5): ETGVTQSPTHLIKTRGQQVTLRCSSQSGHNTVSWYQQALGQGPQFIFQYYREEENGRGNFPPRFSGLQFPNYSSELNVNALELDDSALYLCASSFSGTRKETQYFGPGTRLLVL.

This chain joins TRBV4-1 and TRBJ2-7; TRBD1 agrees at 8 bases. The germline V gene has CDR1 MGHRA and CDR2 YSYEKL. V was clipped by 4 bases and J by 7 bases; unmatched bases: 12. This CDR3 region has 15 residues. Here the CDR3 reads CASSRWAAQGEEQYF. The CDR3 DNA reads TGCGCCAGCAGCCGTTGGGCGGCACAGGGGGAGGAGCAGTACTTC.

Only one count was recorded for this clone. V and J are TRBV4-2 and TRBJ2-3; 14 bases fit TRBD2. V was pared by 0 bases and J by 0 bases, with 14 bases of the junction left unmatched. The CDR3 extends over 22 amino acids. The germline gives CDR1 LGHNA, CDR2 YNFKEQ. The CDR3 nucleotides are TGTGCCAGCAGCCAAGATGGGGGGGGACTAGCGGGGGTCCTCGCTAGCACAGATACGCAGTATTTT. Protein: CASSQDGGGLAGVLASTDTQYF.

The rearrangement joins TRBV4-1 to TRBJ2-7, with a possible D match to TRBD2 (6 bases). Germline CDR1 MGHRA, CDR2 YSYEKL. The CDR3 totals 14 residues. Between the trimmed V and J ends, which lost 2 bases and 5 bases, there was a span of 13 bases. CDR3 nucleotide sequence: TGCGCCAGCAGCCAAACGGGAGATTTCCACGAGCAGTACTTC. Its protein product is CASSQTGDFHEQYF.

V gene TRBV29-1 combines with J gene TRBJ1-1; D unclear. Germline CDR1 reads SQVTM; CDR2 reads ANQGSEA. Trimming pared 7 bases from V and 4 bases from J, leaving 16 bases between. The CDR3 runs to 13 residues. The CDR3 coding sequence is TGCAGCGCAGTGCGGGGTATAGGCACTGAAGCTTTCTTT. Encoded protein: CSAVRGIGTEAFF.

This clone occurred once. The rearrangement links TRBV9 to TRBJ2-6; 8 nucleotides align to TRBD1. This CDR3 is 19 amino acids long. Germline CDR1 SGDLS, CDR2 YYNGEE. J gave up 0 bases and V 4 bases, and 12 bases lay outside the gene matches. This chain's CDR3 is CASSPPLGQGLSGANVLTF. The CDR3 DNA is TGTGCCAGCAGCCCCCCCCTCGGACAGGGCCTCTCTGGGGCCAACGTCCTGACTTTC.

This chain links TRBV28 with TRBJ2-5, with a possible D match to TRBD1 (5 bases). The CDR3 loop spans 15 amino acids. The germline gives CDR1 MDHEN, CDR2 SYDVKM. Deletions cut 4 bases from V and 1 base from J, with 13 bases between. Written as DNA, the CDR3 is TGTGCCAGCAGTTCCAGGGATCCCGTCCAAGAGACCCAGTACTTC. It translates to CASSSRDPVQETQYF.

The chain links TRBV10-3 to TRBJ1-4, with no clear D. Germline V gives CDR1 ENHRY, CDR2 SYGVKD. The CDR3 covers 14 residues. The V gene lost 2 bases and the J gene lost 7 bases, with 11 bases spanning the gap. The CDR3 bases are TGTGCCATCAGTGAGGGGTTGAGGTTTGAAAAACTGTTTTTT. Amino acids: CAISEGLRFEKLFF.

This clone was seen a handful of times. V usage is TRBV11-2 and J usage is TRBJ2-1, with 8 nucleotides matching TRBD1. Unmatched junction bases numbered 6, after V lost 5 bases and J lost 0 bases. CDR3 size: 16 residues. Germline CDR1 reads SGHAT; CDR2 reads FQNNGV. CDR3 sequence (DNA): TGTGCCAGCAGCCCAGGGGGCGCGAGCTCCTACAATGAGCAGTTCTTC. This codes for CASSPGGASSYNEQFF. The full variable domain, with the rest looked up from reference TRBV11-2 and TRBJ2-1, is EAGVAQSPRYKIIEKRQSVAFWCNPISGHATLYWYQQILGQGPKLLIQFQNNGVVDDSQLPKDRFSAERLKGVDSTLKIQPAKLEDSAVYLCASSPGGASSYNEQFFGPGTRLTVL.

Here the CDR3 reads CASSEPLQGIREQYF. The CDR3 DNA follows: TGTGCCAGCAGTGAACCCCTCCAGGGCATAAGGGAGCAGTACTTC. The V call is TRBV25-1, the J call TRBJ2-7; weak D call: TRBD1 (5 bases). Looked up from germline, CDR1 is MGHDK and CDR2 is SYGVNS. The CDR3 length is 15 residues. V was trimmed by 2 bases and J by 7 bases, leaving 18 bases between them.

The chain uses TRBV6-6 and TRBJ2-7; the D is unclear. V was cut by 2 bases and J by 0 bases, with 8 bases left in between. Looked up from germline, CDR1 is MNHNY and CDR2 is SVGAGI (reference sequence). The CDR3 is made up of 14 amino acids. CDR3: CASSYHVSSYEQYF. The CDR3 DNA is TGTGCCAGCAGTTACCACGTGAGCTCCTACGAGCAGTACTTC.

Regarding this clone: Other DNA sequences in the same sample also yield this CDR3. The CDR3 sequence: CASSLGGGSNQPQHF. CDR3 sequence (DNA): TGTGCCAGCAGCCTAGGAGGGGGAAGCAATCAGCCCCAGCATTTT. The chain recombines TRBV7-2 with TRBJ1-5; D possibly corresponds to TRBD1 (6 bases). This CDR3 spans 15 amino acids. Trimming shortened V by 5 bases and J by 1 base, and 12 bases separated the two germline ends. Germline V gene lookup returns CDR1 SGHTA and CDR2 FQGNSA.

The rearrangement joins TRBV19 to TRBJ1-6, with 9 bases identical to TRBD1. Germline-derived CDR1 and CDR2 are LNHDA and SQIVND (reference sequence). The V segment lost 8 bases and the J segment 8 bases; nucleotides outside the gene matches: 7. The CDR3 runs to 14 residues. CDR3 in DNA: TGTGCCAGTTCCCCCAGGGACAGGGATTCACCCCTCCACTTT. Translation: CASSPRDRDSPLHF. The full variable domain, in which reference TRBV19 and TRBJ1-6 provide the parts outside the CDR3, is DGGITQSPKYLFRKEGQNVTLSCEQNLNHDAMYWYRQDPGQGLRLIYYSQIVNDFQKGDIAEGYSVSREKKESFPLTVTSAQKNPTAFYLCASSPRDRDSPLHFGNGTRLTVT.

This chain joins TRBV5-1 and TRBJ1-5, with 10 positions matching TRBD1. J was trimmed by 3 bases and V by 4 bases; bases with no gene match: 4. There are 15 residues in the CDR3. CDR1 SGHRS and CDR2 YFSETQ come from the germline V gene. The CDR3 is CASSPGQGNNQPQHF. The CDR3 DNA sequence: TGCGCCAGCAGCCCGGGACAGGGGAACAATCAGCCCCAGCATTTT.

The genes are TRBV29-1 and TRBJ1-1; no firm D call. Germline V gene data show CDR1 as SQVTM and CDR2 as ANQGSEA. Trimming stripped 7 bases from V and 1 base from J, with 4 bases between. This CDR3 is built from 10 residues. CDR3 sequence reads: CSAQNTEAFF. The CDR3 region has the DNA TGCAGCGCCCAGAACACTGAAGCTTTCTTT.

The gene calls are TRBV4-3 and TRBJ2-1, with D unclear. The V end lost 0 bases, the J end lost 4 bases, and 13 bases lay between the germline ends. This CDR3 has 16 amino acids. CDR1 is LGHNA and CDR2 is YSLEER in the germline V gene. The CDR3 loop is CASSQDGWAGYNEQFF. Written as DNA, the CDR3 is TGCGCCAGCAGCCAAGATGGTTGGGCAGGATACAATGAGCAGTTCTTC.

The chain uses TRBV7-2 and TRBJ2-2, with D possibly being TRBD1 (5 bases). CDR1 and CDR2 from the germline V gene are SGHTA and FQGNSA. Trimming removed 6 bases at V and 4 bases at J, with 21 bases between. The CDR3 loop spans 17 amino acids. The CDR3 protein is CASRDHRQGRITGELFF. The CDR3 bases are TGTGCCAGCAGAGACCATCGTCAGGGTAGAATCACCGGGGAGCTGTTTTTT. Drawing the rest from reference TRBV7-2 and TRBJ2-2, the complete variable domain is GAGVSQSPSNKVTEKGKDVELRCDPISGHTALYWYRQSLGQGLEFLIYFQGNSAPDKSGLPSDRFSAERTGGSVSTLTIQRTQQEDSAVYLCASRDHRQGRITGELFFGEGSRLTVL.

The chain joins TRBV6-4 to TRBJ1-6; the D is unclear. The V end lost 4 bases, the J end lost 10 bases, and 14 bases lay between the germline ends. CDR1 is MRHNA and CDR2 is SNTAGT in the germline V gene. The CDR3 consists of 14 residues. In DNA, the CDR3 is TGTGCCAGCAGTGCTTTAGGTGGAGAGTCACCCCTCCACTTT. It encodes CASSALGGESPLHF.

The chain carries TRBV10-1 and TRBJ1-4; 7 bases line up with TRBD1. The V and J ends lost 3 bases and 7 bases, in that order; junction bases with no gene match: 8. The CDR3 loop spans 15 amino acids. Germline-derived CDR1 and CDR2 are WNHNN and SYGVQD (reference sequence). The chain's CDR3 is CASSDPGRGVEKLFF. DNA of the CDR3: TGCGCCAGCAGTGATCCCGGCAGGGGGGTTGAAAAACTGTTTTTT.

V usage is TRBV18 and J usage is TRBJ2-1; 10 bases agree with TRBD1. Trimming removed 0 bases from V and 10 bases from J; junction bases left unmatched: 9. Germline CDR1 KGHSH, CDR2 LQKENI. This CDR3 is 16 amino acids long. The CDR3 loop is CASSPPRGTGAWEQFF. The CDR3 DNA sequence: TGTGCCAGCTCACCACCACGAGGGACAGGGGCATGGGAGCAGTTCTTC.